This entry lists 19 T cell receptor beta chains sequenced from one sample in a study of immune evolution from preneoplasia to lung adenocarcinoma (dated by TCRdb to the early 2020s). Preparation of the library involved the immunoSEQ multiplex PCR assay. TCRdb provides this immuneACCESS table in a form limited to in-frame rearrangements. Some clones are lacking; in checked studies, under half of them reflect an unresolved V gene, and why the rest are absent is not known. The sample yields several thousand clones; 76% were counted once. Of the sample, 7.7% is held by the ten largest clones. The sample consisted of FFPE minimally invasive lung adenocarcinoma tissue. In the paper's terms, the cell subset or site label means: micro-invasive lung adenocarcinoma (MIA). The receptor source for this set is a person aged 55-80 years with lung adenocarcinoma.

CDR3 nucleotide sequence: TGTGCCAGCATGGCAGGAAGCACAGATACGCAGTATTTT. Translated: CASMAGSTDTQYF. The chain recombines TRBV27 with TRBJ2-3; no firm D call. CDR3 length: 13 residues. The V end was cut by 7 bases, the J end by 0 bases, with 8 bases between. Germline assignment: CDR1 MNHEY and CDR2 SMNVEV (reference sequence).

The chain recombines TRBV5-6 with TRBJ2-5, with D hard to call. Trimming pared 6 bases from V and 0 bases from J, leaving 6 bases between. The length of the CDR3 is 12 residues. The germline V gene encodes CDR1 SGHDT and CDR2 YYEEEE. The CDR3 nucleotides are TGTGCCAGCAACGGGTACCAAGAGACCCAGTACTTC. The encoded protein is CASNGYQETQYF.

This clone has more than one count but fewer than ten. The chain carries TRBV11-2 and TRBJ2-1; no clear D. The CDR3 consists of 12 residues. V was trimmed by 7 bases and J by 8 bases, leaving 12 bases between them. Per the germline V gene, CDR1 is SGHAT and CDR2 is FQNNGV. CDR3 sequence reads: CASTSSEDEQFF. Written as DNA, the CDR3 is TGTGCCAGCACCTCATCCGAGGATGAGCAGTTCTTC.

This clone appeared once. The gene calls are TRBV2 and TRBJ2-1, with 13 bases matching TRBD2. CDR1 and CDR2 from the germline V gene are SNHLY and FYNNEI. The CDR3 covers 16 residues. Unmatched junction bases numbered 9, after V lost 1 base and J lost 12 bases. The CDR3 DNA reads as TGTGCCAGCAGTGAAGTCGGGACTAGCGGGACGGTGGGGCAGTTCTTC. Translation: CASSEVGTSGTVGQFF.

CDR3 nucleotide sequence: TGTGCAAGTCGCTTAAGCCTAGCTTTAGGCACCGGGAAGCTGTTTTTT. Its protein is CASRLSLALGTGKLFF. The chain recombines TRBV12-2 with TRBJ2-2; the D call of TRBD2 is as the table states it, not checked on the DNA. TRBV12-2 is a pseudogene segment. This CDR3 contains 16 residues.

The rearrangement links TRBV10-3 to TRBJ1-1; D gene unclear. V dropped 6 bases and J dropped 0 bases, with 8 bases sitting between them. This CDR3 comprises 13 residues. The germline V gene has CDR1 ENHRY and CDR2 SYGVKD. The CDR3 nucleotides read TGTGCCATCAGACTCAGCCTGAACACTGAAGCTTTCTTT. Protein sequence: CAIRLSLNTEAFF.

V gene TRBV29-1 combines with J gene TRBJ1-1; D gene ambiguous. The V gene's germline CDR1 is SQVTM and CDR2 ANQGSEA. CDR3 length: 10 amino acids. Trimming removed 6 bases from V and 3 bases from J, with 5 bases in between. CDR3 DNA: TGCAGCGTGGCGGACACTGAAGCTTTCTTT. Amino acids: CSVADTEAFF.

The rearrangement joins TRBV5-5 to TRBJ2-3; 8 bases match TRBD1. This CDR3 is built from 18 residues. V shed 2 bases, J shed 4 bases, and the junction held 15 bases outside the gene matches. The germline V gene has CDR1 SGHKS and CDR2 YYEKEE (reference sequence). CDR3 in amino acids: CASSFISVRQGFADTQYF. CDR3 nucleotides: TGTGCCAGCAGCTTTATATCTGTTAGACAGGGGTTTGCAGATACGCAGTATTTT.

Only one count was recorded for this clone. The chain recombines TRBV27 with TRBJ2-7; 11 nucleotides align to TRBD2. From germline, CDR1 is MNHEY and CDR2 SMNVEV (reference sequence). V was pared by 5 bases and J by 4 bases, with 4 bases of the junction left unmatched. CDR3 length: 14 residues. The DNA of the CDR3 is TGTGCCAGCAGTGAAGGACTAGCGGGTTACGAGCAGTACTTC. Translation: CASSEGLAGYEQYF.

V is TRBV9 and J is TRBJ2-2; 11 bases agree with TRBD2. The germline V gene encodes CDR1 SGDLS and CDR2 YYNGEE. J lost 7 bases, V lost 3 bases, and 5 bases had no gene match. The CDR3 loop spans 15 amino acids. The CDR3 nucleotides are TGTGCCAGCAGCGGACTAGCGGGAACGGGCGGGGAGCTGTTTTTT. It specifies CASSGLAGTGGELFF.

This chain uses TRBV10-3 with TRBJ1-6, with D unclear. The CDR3 is 10 residues long. Per germline, CDR1 ENHRY and CDR2 SYGVKD. The CDR3 region has the DNA TGTACCTCCTATAATTCACCCCTCCACTTT. Translating gives CTSYNSPLHF.

The chain recombines TRBV28 with TRBJ2-1, with 8 nucleotides matching TRBD1. V shed 6 bases and J 6 bases; nucleotides not matched to a gene: 4. CDR1 and CDR2 from the germline V gene are MDHEN and SYDVKM. This CDR3 spans 13 amino acids. In DNA form, the CDR3 reads TGTGCCAGCAGGACAGGGGCTTTCAATGAGCAGTTCTTC. It encodes CASRTGAFNEQFF.

V usage is TRBV19 and J usage is TRBJ2-5, with D perhaps TRBD2 (6 bases). The CDR3 is 15 amino acids. CDR1 and CDR2 (germline): LNHDA, SQIVND (reference sequence). V was trimmed by 5 bases and J by 4 bases, leaving 17 bases between them. The DNA of the CDR3 is TGTGCCAGTAGTCCCACCGGGAGCGGGTTAGAGACCCAGTACTTC. Translation: CASSPTGSGLETQYF. Full variable domain (missing parts from reference TRBV19 and TRBJ2-5): DGGITQSPKYLFRKEGQNVTLSCEQNLNHDAMYWYRQDPGQGLRLIYYSQIVNDFQKGDIAEGYSVSREKKESFPLTVTSAQKNPTAFYLCASSPTGSGLETQYFGPGTRLLVL.

The V and J genes are TRBV19 and TRBJ2-4; 7 bases map to TRBD1. CDR3 length equals 15 residues. V lost 4 bases and J lost 0; bases outside the gene matches: 3. Germline V gene data show CDR1 as LNHDA and CDR2 as SQIVND (reference sequence). CDR3 sequence: CASSKTGVAKNIQYF. In nucleotides, the CDR3 is TGTGCCAGTAGTAAAACAGGGGTAGCCAAAAACATTCAGTACTTC.

The chain employs TRBV7-9 and TRBJ2-1, with 9 bases that match TRBD1. Germline values: CDR1 SEHNR, CDR2 FQNEAQ (reference sequence). This CDR3 spans 16 amino acids. V shed 5 bases and J 4 bases; nucleotides not matched to a gene: 9. CDR3 amino acids: CASSALGTGRYNEQFF. The CDR3 nucleotides are TGTGCCAGCAGCGCCCTCGGGACAGGGAGGTACAATGAGCAGTTCTTC.

The chain couples TRBV5-1 to TRBJ1-5, with a weak D call TRBD1 (6 bases). This CDR3 has 14 amino acids. Germline V gives CDR1 SGHRS, CDR2 YFSETQ. V gave up 3 bases and J gave up 2 bases, with 9 bases separating them. DNA of the CDR3: TGCGCCAGCAGCTCAGGGGTGGGCAATCAGCCCCAGCATTTT. It codes for CASSSGVGNQPQHF.

The chain is built from TRBV9 and TRBJ2-4, with 7 bases identical to TRBD2. CDR3 length: 16 residues. V was clipped by 4 bases and J by 6 bases; unmatched bases: 13. The germline V gene encodes CDR1 SGDLS and CDR2 YYNGEE. CDR3 DNA: TGTGCCAGCAGCCCCCGGGGGGAGGTCGGGATAAACATTCAGTACTTC. As protein: CASSPRGEVGINIQYF.

This clone ranks as medium-sized. This sample also contains other DNA sequences that code for the same CDR3. The gene calls are TRBV6-5 and TRBJ1-4; D is possibly TRBD1 (5 bases). Per the germline V gene, CDR1 is MNHEY and CDR2 is SVGAGI. The CDR3 length is 15 residues. Trimming left V 6 bases short and J 2 bases short, with 13 bases between. CDR3 protein: CASSPAGGTNEKLFF. CDR3 nucleotides: TGTGCCAGCAGCCCAGCGGGGGGGACTAATGAAAAACTGTTTTTT.

The gene calls are TRBV6-6 and TRBJ2-3; D not certain. There are 12 residues in the CDR3. Looked up from germline, CDR1 is MNHNY and CDR2 is SVGAGI (reference sequence). V was shortened by 2 bases and J by 1 base, with 1 base between the two germline ends. CDR3 nucleotide sequence: TGTGCCAGCAGTTACGGCACAGATACGCAGTATTTT. Residues: CASSYGTDTQYF.